The clone carrying this T cell receptor beta chain appeared a few times. Its matching antigen is unknown. As it was prepared, the TCRbeta library received unique molecular identifiers. TCRdb independently ran MiXCR on the PCR reads; one entry per CDR3 protein. Seen here are about 100,000 distinct CDR3 sequences, approximately 8% observed once, and the top ten hold approximately 16%. The data derive from a study of T-cell reconstitution after alpha-beta-depleted transplantation in children. Study outcomes and limitations: Reports say that about two months after transplant, the alpha-beta T cells came out of several hundred graft clones that had expanded. A year had passed since transplant, and T-cell counts and diversity by then came mostly from newly produced T cells.

Sequences were derived from PBMCs, sampled before TCRalphabeta/CD19-depleted stem cell transplant. This TCR was sampled from a boy between 2 and 15 years old with acute lymphoblastic leukemia, due to receive a stem cell transplant.

The CDR3 sequence is CASSLRPDSLNYEQYF. CDR3 sequence (DNA): TGCGCCAGCAGCTTACGGCCCGATTCGCTCAACTACGAGCAGTACTTC. V and J are TRBV5-1 and TRBJ2-7; D is unclear. V dropped 2 bases and J dropped 3 bases, with 18 bases sitting between them. CDR1 and CDR2 (germline): SGHRS, YFSETQ. The CDR3 has 16 residues. Based on the CDR3 plus reference TRBV5-1 and TRBJ2-7, the full variable domain is KAGVTQTPRYLIKTRGQQVTLSCSPISGHRSVSWYQQTPGQGLQFLFEYFSETQRNKGNFPGRFSGRQFSNSRSEMNVSTLELGDSALYLCASSLRPDSLNYEQYFGPGTRLTVT.